This T cell receptor (beta chain) was documented in a study of blood T cell repertoires in COVID-19. Whole-study context: Acute-phase and convalescent COVID-19 samples originated in the United States, Italy and Spain. PBMCs, B-cell-depleted T cells, or T cells provided the cDNA or gDNA that made up the material.

Sequencing used immunoSEQ multiplex PCR; TCRdb keeps in-frame clones, though not all of them. The table records approximately 290,000 clones, more than 85% of them present only once. V was shortened by 4 bases and J by 5 bases, with 14 bases between the two germline ends. This CDR3 comprises 14 residues. CDR1 MNHEY and CDR2 SVGAGI come from the germline V gene. The count of this clone is one. Sequences were obtained from peripheral blood. The V call is TRBV6-5, the J call TRBJ2-5; perhaps TRBD1 as D (6 bases). The origin of this receptor is a man in his thirties or forties with acute or convalescent COVID-19. The CDR3 bases are TGTGCCAGCAGTTGGGGCAAGGGGGTGGAGACCCAGTACTTC. Amino acid sequence: CASSWGKGVETQYF.